A single sample is the source of the 5 T cell receptor beta chains below, sequenced in a study of blood T cells in healthy people across ages. A second roughly 6 to 12 cycle PCR used barcoded and J-beta primers. TCRdb passed the 5' RACE reads through MiXCR, listing each CDR3 protein once. The repertoire has about 640,000 distinct CDR3 sequences, roughly 50% of them found once; the top ten carry over 35%. The sequenced sample was blood. Every receptor here comes from a man in his sixties in good health.

The V call is TRBV24-1, the J call TRBJ2-1; a possible D gene is TRBD2 (5 bases). Germline-derived CDR1 and CDR2 are KGHDR and SFDVKD. The CDR3 is 14 residues long. V gave up 4 bases and J gave up 6 bases, with 12 bases separating them. CDR3 protein: CATSEGRAVNEQFF. The CDR3 nucleotides read TGTGCCACCAGTGAAGGGCGGGCAGTCAATGAGCAGTTCTTC.

This clonotype was observed a few times. The gene calls are TRBV29-1 and TRBJ1-4; 7 bases align to TRBD1. V trimming: 4 bases; J trimming: 1 base; junction bases outside the gene matches: 3. The CDR3 loop spans 14 amino acids. Germline CDR1 SQVTM, CDR2 ANQGSEA. CDR3 sequence (DNA): TGCAGCGTTGGAGGGGACAGAACTAATGAAAAACTGTTTTTT. As protein: CSVGGDRTNEKLFF.

This clonotype was picked up many times. One end of the junction varies from germline; a read error may be responsible. The genes are TRBV5-1 and TRBJ2-5; 8 nucleotides agree with TRBD1. The germline V gene has CDR1 SGHRS and CDR2 YFSETQ. The CDR3 runs 15 residues. As DNA, the CDR3 is TGTGCCAGCAGCCTAGGGACAGGCTTCCAAGAGACCCAGTACTTC. The encoded protein is CASSLGTGFQETQYF.

The chain combines TRBV6-1 with TRBJ2-7; 8 bases fit TRBD2. V lost 8 bases to trimming and J lost 8 bases; unmatched junction nucleotides: 8. CDR1 MNHNS and CDR2 SASEGT come from the germline V gene. The CDR3 spans 12 residues. Written as DNA, the CDR3 is TGTGCCAGCTTTTGGCGGGGGGTGAAGCAGTACTTC. Protein sequence: CASFWRGVKQYF.

V and J are TRBV6-5 and TRBJ1-2; D uncertain. This CDR3 contains 12 residues. Germline V gives CDR1 MNHEY, CDR2 SVGAGI. The V end was cut by 2 bases, the J end by 6 bases, with 7 bases between. CDR3 in amino acids: CASSYDGNGYTF. As DNA, the CDR3 is TGTGCCAGCAGTTACGATGGGAATGGCTACACCTTC.